A selection of T cell receptor beta chains follows, all from one sample in a study of graft-versus-host responses after intestinal transplantation. What these receptors recognize is not known. This table comes from immunoSEQ multiplex PCR, and its TCRdb copy is limited to in-frame clones, with some not included. In the table there are approximately 92,000 clones, approximately 90% of which are singletons. The material sequenced was unstimulated CD8+ T cells sorted from spleen or lymph node cells, taken before intestinal transplant. The receptor source for this set is a human donor who received an intestinal transplant. CDR3s include the opening cysteine and the closing phenylalanine or tryptophan. The D gene is left open where the match is weak. Clone size appears in some rows only: once, few, many, or a class for an expanded clone.

v_gene	j_gene	d_gene	abundance	CDR3nt	CDR3aa
TRBV21-1	TRBJ1-5	-	-	TGTGCCAGCAGCAAAGGAAACCCAGGGGAAGATGCTAGCAATCAGCCCCAGCATTTT	CASSKGNPGEDASNQPQHF
TRBV5-1	TRBJ2-5	-	-	TGCGCCAGCAGCTTGGCCCCGGGCCCTCAAGAGACCCAGTACTTC	CASSLAPGPQETQYF
TRBV7-2	TRBJ2-1	TRBD2	few	TGTGCCAGCACCTCATTCCCGATAGCGGGAGGGGGAGATGAGCAGTTCTTC	CASTSFPIAGGGDEQFF
TRBV29-1	TRBJ2-1	TRBD2	-	TGCAGCGTTGAAGATCCGTCTAGCGGGGGTTCCCCCTACAATGAGCAGTTCTTC	CSVEDPSSGGSPYNEQFF
TRBV28	TRBJ2-3	-	-	TGTGCCAGCAGTTTATGGCCCTGGGGACTTAGCACAGATACGCAGTATTTT	CASSLWPWGLSTDTQYF
TRBV11-2	TRBJ1-1	-	-	TGTGCCAGCAGCTTAGCTCCGGACACTGAAGCTTTCTTT	CASSLAPDTEAFF
TRBV7-3	TRBJ2-3	-	once	TGTGCCAGCAGCCCGGGGAGCACAGATACGCAGTATTTT	CASSPGSTDTQYF
TRBV4-1	TRBJ2-2	-	-	TGCGCCAGCAGCGCCATCATGACAGGGAACACCGGGGAGCTGTTTTTT	CASSAIMTGNTGELFF
TRBV6-1	TRBJ1-5	-	-	TGTGCCAGCACCGTACTTAGCAATCAGCCCCAGCATTTT	CASTVLSNQPQHF
TRBV6-1	TRBJ1-1	TRBD1	-	TGTGCCAGCAGTGAAGAGGGACAGGGGGCCACTGAAGCTTTCTTT	CASSEEGQGATEAFF
TRBV11-2	TRBJ2-5	TRBD2	-	TGTGCCAGCAGCTCCCCGTACCTAGCGGGAGGGGATAGGGAGGAGACCCAGTACTTC	CASSSPYLAGGDREETQYF
TRBV9	TRBJ2-1	TRBD1	-	TGTGCCAGCAGCGTAGCAGGGGGCAGTGAGCAGTTCTTC	CASSVAGGSEQFF
TRBV4-1	TRBJ1-1	-	-	TGCGCCAGCAGCCAAGACCTACAGGATGTGAACACTGAAGCTTTCTTT	CASSQDLQDVNTEAFF
TRBV19	TRBJ2-7	-	-	TGTGCCAGTAGTCCGACCCTCGCCGACGGACCCTACGAGCAGTACTTC	CASSPTLADGPYEQYF
TRBV27	TRBJ2-7	-	-	TGTGCCAGCAGTTTCGGACAAGCCTACGAGCAGTACTTC	CASSFGQAYEQYF
TRBV28	TRBJ2-1	-	-	TGTGCCAGCAGTTTAGTCGAATGGGACAATGAGCAGTTCTTC	CASSLVEWDNEQFF
TRBV19	TRBJ2-3	-	once	TGTGCCAGTAGTATGGTGGCGGGATGGTACACAGATACGCAGTATTTT	CASSMVAGWYTDTQYF
TRBV27	TRBJ1-2	TRBD1	-	TGTGCCAGCAGTTCCTGGGACAGAATCGCTAACTATGGCTACACCTTC	CASSSWDRIANYGYTF
TRBV5-1	TRBJ2-5	TRBD1	-	TGCGCCAGCAGCTTGCTGTTGGGCAGGGGGCGGGAGACCCAGTACTTC	CASSLLLGRGRETQYF
TRBV7-9	TRBJ1-5	-	-	TGTGCCAGCAGCTTATTCCGCGGGCAGCCCCAGCATTTT	CASSLFRGQPQHF
TRBV10-3	TRBJ2-1	-	-	TGTGCCATCAGTGAGTCCCTGAGCTCCTACAATGAGCAGTTCTTC	CAISESLSSYNEQFF
TRBV7-9	TRBJ1-3	-	-	TGTGCCAGCAGCTTAGATACGGGGGCATATGGAAACACCATATATTTT	CASSLDTGAYGNTIYF
TRBV5-1	TRBJ2-3	TRBD2	-	TGCGCCAGCAGCTCCCGACTAGCCTGGGGCTGGAGCGTGGGGACAGATACGCAGTATTTT	CASSSRLAWGWSVGTDTQYF